The rows below give T cell receptor beta chains drawn from one sample of a study of cytomegalovirus exposure and HLA in healthy donors. Produced via immunoSEQ multiplex PCR; TCRdb's table is partial and in-frame only. The sample lists roughly 120,000 clones; approximately 89% were seen once. Sequenced: PBMCs. The receptors here all came from a young woman in good health and CMV-seronegative. The CDR3 runs from the conserved cysteine through the conserved F or W. Each record gives: V gene, J gene, D gene, clone size, CDR3 protein, CDR3 DNA. A D gene is named only where the DNA matches it firmly. Part of the rows lack a size; the others show once, few, many or a class for expanded clones.

>TRBV4-3|TRBJ1-5|TRBD1|.
CASSQGRDRDDQPQHF
TGCGCCAGCAGCCAAGGACGGGACAGGGACGATCAGCCCCAGCATTTT
>TRBV4-2|TRBJ2-1|TRBD2|.
CASSHLAGGDNEQFF
TGTGCCAGCAGCCACCTAGCGGGGGGGGACAATGAGCAGTTCTTC
>TRBV7-3|TRBJ2-1|TRBD2|.
CASSQKLAGGSYNEQFF
TGTGCCAGCAGCCAAAAACTAGCGGGAGGATCCTACAATGAGCAGTTCTTC
>TRBV5-1|TRBJ2-3|TRBD2|.
CASSSPSGRIGDTQYF
TGCGCCAGCAGCTCACCTAGCGGGAGGATTGGAGATACGCAGTATTTT
>TRBV5-1|TRBJ2-5|.|.
CASSLRQIQETQYF
TGCGCCAGCAGCTTAAGACAGATCCAAGAGACCCAGTACTTC
>TRBV27|TRBJ2-3|.|.
CATSQVARDTQYF
TGTGCCACCTCCCAAGTCGCCAGGGATACGCAGTATTTT
>TRBV4-1|TRBJ1-2|.|once
CASSLVIRDTYGYTF
TGCGCCAGCAGCCTCGTAATCCGGGACACCTATGGCTACACCTTC
>TRBV5-4|TRBJ2-3|TRBD2|.
CASSFPAGASTDTQYF
TGTGCCAGCAGCTTCCCAGCGGGGGCTAGCACAGATACGCAGTATTTT
>TRBV7-2|TRBJ1-2|.|.
CASSRPGNYGYTF
TGTGCCAGCAGCCGTCCAGGGAACTATGGCTACACCTTC
>TRBV27|TRBJ1-5|.|.
CASSFRGSNQPQHF
TGTGCCAGCAGTTTTAGGGGTAGCAATCAGCCCCAGCATTTT
>TRBV5-4|TRBJ2-1|TRBD2|.
CASSLAGGGRAYNEQFF
TGTGCCAGCAGCTTGGCCGGAGGCGGGAGGGCCTACAATGAGCAGTTCTTC
>TRBV4-1|TRBJ1-2|.|few
CASSQAGVRGYTF
TGCGCCAGCAGCCAAGCAGGCGTTAGGGGCTACACCTTC
>TRBV4-3|TRBJ2-7|TRBD1|.
CASSQEFQGAYEQYF
TGCGCCAGCAGCCAAGAGTTCCAGGGGGCCTACGAGCAGTACTTC
>TRBV20-1|TRBJ2-5|.|.
CSASRQETQYF
TGCAGTGCAAGCAGGCAAGAGACCCAGTACTTC
>TRBV6-5|TRBJ1-2|.|.
CASTNNRAGYTF
TGTGCCAGCACTAACAACAGGGCTGGCTACACCTTC
>TRBV4-3|TRBJ2-4|TRBD2|.
CASSQKLAGEENIQYF
TGCGCCAGCAGCCAAAAGCTAGCGGGAGAGGAAAACATTCAGTACTTC
>TRBV4-1|TRBJ1-1|.|.
CASSQDSRALDTEAFF
TGCGCCAGCAGCCAAGATTCGCGGGCCCTCGACACTGAAGCTTTCTTT
>TRBV5-1|TRBJ2-2|.|.
CASSPGTSRSGELFF
TGCGCCAGCAGCCCCGGGACTTCCCGAAGCGGGGAGCTGTTTTTT
>TRBV4-2|TRBJ1-2|TRBD1|.
CASSHGVSGGGSGYTF
TGTGCCAGCAGCCACGGAGTGTCAGGGGGCGGATCCGGCTACACCTTC
>TRBV28|TRBJ1-5|.|.
CASTGTGRGNQPQHF
TGTGCCAGCACCGGGACTGGCAGGGGCAATCAGCCCCAGCATTTT
>TRBV4-3|TRBJ1-5|.|.
CASSQDTTDNQPQHF
TGCGCCAGCAGCCAAGATACGACAGACAATCAGCCCCAGCATTTT
>TRBV28|TRBJ1-2|.|.
CASSSDGYTF
TGTGCCAGCAGTTCAGATGGCTACACCTTC
>TRBV7-6|TRBJ2-7|TRBD1|few
CASSLTGGSYEQYF
TGTGCCAGCAGCTTAACAGGGGGCTCTTACGAGCAGTACTTC
>TRBV15|TRBJ1-2|TRBD1|.
CATSRGFPFRTGREENGYTF
TGTGCCACCAGCAGAGGCTTTCCCTTCCGGACAGGGCGGGAAGAGAATGGCTACACCTTC
>TRBV6-1|TRBJ1-1|TRBD1|.
CASSERQGTNTEAFF
TGTGCCAGCAGTGAGAGACAGGGGACGAACACTGAAGCTTTCTTT
>TRBV19|TRBJ1-2|.|.
CASQPPGRDIAGYTF
TGTGCCAGTCAACCCCCGGGGCGGGATATCGCTGGCTACACCTTC
>TRBV5-1|TRBJ1-1|TRBD1|.
CASSLPGQGVGAFF
TGCGCCAGCAGCTTGCCGGGACAGGGGGTCGGAGCTTTCTTT
>TRBV27|TRBJ2-3|TRBD2|.
CASSPHQIKRGGTDTQYF
TGTGCCAGCAGTCCCCACCAAATTAAGCGGGGAGGCACAGATACGCAGTATTTT
>TRBV4-2|TRBJ1-5|.|once
CASSQERNNLNQPQHF
TGTGCCAGCAGCCAAGAGAGGAATAACCTTAATCAGCCCCAGCATTTT
>TRBV18|TRBJ2-7|TRBD1|.
CASSPRQGRYEQYF
TGTGCCAGCTCACCCAGACAGGGGAGGTACGAGCAGTACTTC
>TRBV7-2|TRBJ1-2|.|once
CASSSGTTNYGYTF
TGTGCCAGCAGCTCCGGGACAACTAACTATGGCTACACCTTC
>TRBV29-1|TRBJ2-6|TRBD1|.
CSVDRGTGANVLTF
TGCAGCGTTGACAGGGGGACTGGGGCCAACGTCCTGACTTTC
>TRBV5-4|TRBJ1-1|TRBD1|.
CASRHDRVTEAFF
TGTGCCAGCAGACATGACAGGGTCACTGAAGCTTTCTTT
>TRBV2|TRBJ1-2|.|.
CASRGGNYGYTF
TGTGCCAGCAGGGGAGGCAACTATGGCTACACCTTC
>TRBV27|TRBJ1-2|.|.
CASSPGTRGYGYTF
TGTGCCAGCAGTCCAGGAACGCGGGGATATGGCTACACCTTC
>TRBV30|TRBJ1-2|TRBD1|.
CAWGRDRRREGYTF
TGTGCCTGGGGAAGGGACAGGCGGCGAGAAGGCTACACCTTC
>TRBV15|TRBJ1-2|TRBD1|.
CATSRDPGQGRNGYTF
TGTGCCACCAGCAGAGACCCGGGACAGGGGAGGAATGGCTACACCTTC
>TRBV6-6|TRBJ2-4|.|.
CASSGELAKNIQYF
TGTGCCAGCAGCGGAGAACTAGCCAAAAACATTCAGTACTTC
>TRBV12-5|TRBJ1-2|TRBD1|.
CASGLVLGRGGDGYTF
TGTGCTAGTGGTTTGGTACTCGGTAGAGGGGGCGATGGCTACACCTTC
>TRBV5-1|TRBJ2-2|.|.
CASSPLMRGNTGELFF
TGCGCCAGCAGCCCACTAATGCGGGGGAACACCGGGGAGCTGTTTTTT
>TRBV9|TRBJ2-3|.|.
CASSVGRDSTDTQYF
TGTGCCAGCAGCGTAGGCAGGGATTCCACAGATACGCAGTATTTT
>TRBV6-5|TRBJ1-2|TRBD1|.
CASSFRQGYGYTF
TGTGCCAGCAGTTTCCGACAGGGGTATGGCTACACCTTC
>TRBV4-3|TRBJ2-7|TRBD1|.
CASSQGQGINEQYF
TGCGCCAGCAGCCAGGGACAGGGGATCAACGAGCAGTACTTC
>TRBV11-2|TRBJ2-5|.|.
CASSLARVVETQYF
TGTGCCAGCAGCTTAGCCAGGGTTGTGGAGACCCAGTACTTC
>TRBV6-6|TRBJ1-6|TRBD1|.
CASKWDRGFSPLHF
TGTGCCAGCAAGTGGGACAGGGGATTCTCACCCCTCCACTTT
>TRBV25-1|TRBJ2-5|.|.
CASSGIQIQETQYF
TGTGCCAGCAGTGGTATCCAGATCCAAGAGACCCAGTACTTC
>TRBV4-3|TRBJ1-2|TRBD1|.
CASSLSNRGAYGYTF
TGCGCCAGCAGCCTCTCGAACAGGGGCGCTTATGGCTACACCTTC
>TRBV5-1|TRBJ2-7|TRBD1|once
CASQGEAASSYEQYF
TGCGCCAGCCAGGGGGAAGCGGCCTCCTCCTACGAGCAGTACTTC
>TRBV30|TRBJ1-5|TRBD1|.
CAWSDRDVRGPINQPQHF
TGTGCCTGGAGTGACAGGGACGTCAGGGGGCCGATCAATCAGCCCCAGCATTTT
>TRBV7-9|TRBJ1-5|TRBD1|.
CASRRGGGGQPQHF
TGTGCCAGCAGGCGCGGAGGGGGCGGTCAGCCCCAGCATTTT
>TRBV4-1|TRBJ1-3|.|.
CASSQKSQGGGNTIYF
TGCGCCAGCAGCCAAAAATCCCAGGGCGGGGGGAACACCATATATTTT
>TRBV5-6|TRBJ1-4|TRBD1|.
CASSADAGTGEKLFF
TGTGCCAGCAGCGCGGATGCCGGGACAGGGGAAAAACTGTTTTTT
>TRBV15|TRBJ1-1|.|.
CATWASNTEAFF
TGTGCCACGTGGGCCTCGAACACTGAAGCTTTCTTT
>TRBV28|TRBJ2-7|TRBD1|.
CASSWQGVGEQYF
TGTGCCAGCAGTTGGCAGGGGGTCGGCGAGCAGTACTTC
>TRBV11-2|TRBJ2-1|.|.
CASTLDLSSGEQFF
TGTGCCAGCACCCTGGATCTCTCAAGCGGTGAGCAGTTCTTC
>TRBV4-2|TRBJ1-5|TRBD1|.
CASSRDRNQPQHF
TGTGCCAGCAGCCGGGACAGGAATCAGCCCCAGCATTTT
>TRBV7-8|TRBJ2-3|TRBD1|.
CASSSSGGLTDTQYF
TGTGCCAGCAGCTCCTCAGGGGGCCTAACAGATACGCAGTATTTT
>TRBV7-6|TRBJ2-1|.|.
CATHSLGLQSGEQFF
TGTGCCACCCATTCGTTGGGTCTACAGAGTGGTGAGCAGTTCTTC
>TRBV30|TRBJ2-6|.|.
CAWSGGLGANVLTF
TGTGCCTGGAGTGGGGGGCTCGGGGCCAACGTCCTGACTTTC